This T cell receptor beta chain was recovered during a study of spatial heterogeneity in lung cancer. The overall study: Follow-up PBMC samples were sequenced when available, at a median of approximately two years after resection.

The CDR3 runs to 14 residues. Germline V lookup: CDR1 LGHDT, CDR2 YNNKEL (reference sequence). Trimming cost V 0 bases and J 8 bases, with 11 bases left between them. In this sample, this clonotype turned up a few times. TCRdb recomputed calls from the 5' RACE reads with MiXCR, one row per CDR3 protein. The data contain under 150,000 distinct CDR3 sequences, 9.5% to 14% of them singletons. Time point given: blood at routine non-recurrence follow-up after resection. The TCR comes from a female donor with early-stage non-small cell lung cancer. The specimen was PBMCs, collected at follow-up. The V and J genes are TRBV3-1 and TRBJ2-1; no clear D. CDR3 sequence reads: CASSQDNYGYEQFF. The CDR3 DNA reads TGTGCCAGCAGCCAAGATAACTACGGGTATGAGCAGTTCTTC.